Each of the 29 T cell receptor beta chains below was sequenced from the same sample in a study of CXCR3-negative and CXCR3-positive naive CD8 T cells (dated by TCRdb to the late 2010s). Sequencing was performed on a NextSeq 550. The Human TCR Profiling Kit (MiLaboratory) was used to prepare UMI-labeled 5' RACE TRB cDNA libraries. TCRdb reprocessed the sequencing reads and holds a single record per CDR3 protein sequence, with no DNA. The sample table gives about 57,000 distinct CDR3 sequences. Roughly a quarter of the sample belongs to the ten largest clones. Sample: memory CD8+ T cells from blood. Interpreted using the paper, the cell subset or site label stands for: conventional CD8+ memory T cells (TMEM), sorted as controls. These receptors were collected from a human donor in good health. Some clones in this sample may be carry-over from other donors' samples.

The chain joins TRBV15 to TRBJ1-2; the TRBD1 assignment by TCRdb is unverifiable without DNA. CDR3 length equals 15 residues. Germline V gene sequence: CDR1 LNHNV, CDR2 YYDKDF (reference sequence). Here the CDR3 reads CATSPAGLANYGYTF.

This clonotype is identified as medium-sized from frequency. The chain is built from TRBV29-1 and TRBJ2-2; the TCRdb D gene call, TRBD1, has no DNA to confirm it. Germline assignment: CDR1 SQVTM and CDR2 ANQGSEA. The CDR3 contains 15 residues. CDR3: CSVVLRAAGAGELFF.

V usage is TRBV7-7 and J usage is TRBJ2-5; there is no DNA to check the TCRdb D call of TRBD1. CDR1 and CDR2 from the germline V gene are SSHAT and FNYEAQ (reference sequence). CDR3 length: 15 residues. The CDR3 protein is CASSLGMAGDSTQYF. The complete variable domain, with remaining parts taken from reference TRBV7-7 and TRBJ2-5, reads GAGVSQSPRYKVTKRGQDVTLRCDPISSHATLYWYQQALGQGPEFLTYFNYEAQPDKSGLPSDRFSAERPEGSISTLTIQRTEQRDSAMYRCASSLGMAGDSTQYFGPGTRLLVL.

The chain links TRBV6-2 or TRBV6-3 to TRBJ2-7. The CDR3 has 12 amino acids. Germline assignment: CDR1 MNHEY and CDR2 SVGEGT. The CDR3: CASSYLEYEQYF.

The chain has TRBV20-1 and TRBJ2-7; there is no DNA to check the TCRdb D call of TRBD1. This CDR3 has 14 amino acids. Germline values: CDR1 DFQATT, CDR2 SNEGSKA (reference sequence). The CDR3 sequence: CSAMDRLSSYEQYF.

CDR3 region: CSVEDRRLAGGPEHNEQFF. The genes are TRBV29-1 and TRBJ2-1; TCRdb indicates TRBD2, and absent DNA this call remains unverified. The CDR3 sequence is 19 residues long. Germline V gene data show CDR1 as SQVTM and CDR2 as ANQGSEA.

The rearrangement links TRBV4-1 to TRBJ2-1. The germline CDR1 and CDR2 sequences are MGHRA and YSYEKL. The CDR3 sequence is 13 residues long. The CDR3: CASSQQSYNEQFF.

The J gene is TRBJ2-1, the V gene TRBV7-9. The CDR3 consists of 13 residues. The germline CDR1 and CDR2 sequences are SEHNR and FQNEAQ (reference sequence). The CDR3: CASSLGTLNEQFF.

V usage is TRBV7-6 and J usage is TRBJ2-3; TCRdb lists TRBD1, though no DNA is available to test this call. CDR1 and CDR2 from the germline V gene are SGHVS and FNYEAQ. The CDR3 extends over 16 amino acids. The CDR3 is CASSLSPGQGADTQYF.

The CDR3 reads CSATDRGYNYGYTF. V and J are TRBV20-1 and TRBJ1-2; TCRdb proposes TRBD1, but this gene call is untestable without DNA. This CDR3 is 14 amino acids long. Germline V CDR1 and CDR2: DFQATT, SNEGSKA (reference sequence).

The CDR3 is CSARDGRTEYNEQFF. The rearrangement joins TRBV20-1 to TRBJ2-1; TCRdb's D gene call, TRBD1, goes unchecked for lack of DNA. The length of the CDR3 is 15 residues. Looked up from germline, CDR1 is DFQATT and CDR2 is SNEGSKA (reference sequence).

The chain uses TRBV6-4 and TRBJ2-2; the TRBD1 assignment by TCRdb is unverifiable without DNA. The length of the CDR3 is 16 residues. Germline-derived CDR1 and CDR2 are MRHNA and SNTAGT. CDR3 loop: CASSDTSPAGAGELFF.

V is TRBV29-1 and J is TRBJ2-5; TCRdb proposes TRBD1, but this gene call is untestable without DNA. The CDR3 runs 15 residues. The V gene's germline CDR1 is SQVTM and CDR2 ANQGSEA. CDR3 residues: CSVELPGQGEETQYF.

The J gene is TRBJ2-5, the V gene TRBV24-1; TCRdb's D call, TRBD1, is unchecked because there is no DNA. Per germline, CDR1 KGHDR and CDR2 SFDVKD. This CDR3 comprises 14 residues. The CDR3 here is CATSDGGRQETQYF.

The chain links TRBV6-5 to TRBJ1-4; the D call from TCRdb, TRBD1, cannot be confirmed without DNA. The CDR3 is made up of 15 amino acids. Germline V gene data show CDR1 as MNHEY and CDR2 as SVGAGI. CDR3 amino acids: CASSPRDRTHEKLFF.

The chain combines TRBV6-5 with TRBJ2-2. In germline, CDR1 is MNHEY, CDR2 SVGAGI. This CDR3 spans 11 amino acids. CDR3 residues: CASWNTGELFF.

This chain uses TRBV29-1 with TRBJ2-5; TCRdb's assignment of TRBD2 cannot be checked, as there is no DNA. Germline values: CDR1 SQVTM, CDR2 ANQGSEA. This CDR3 comprises 13 residues. This CDR3 is CSVVPGGAETQYF.

The chain employs TRBV11-2 and TRBJ2-7; the D gene TCRdb calls, TRBD1, cannot be checked with no DNA. Looked up from germline, CDR1 is SGHAT and CDR2 is FQNNGV. The CDR3 is 14 amino acids. The CDR3 region is CASSLGRGYYEQYF. Full variable domain (remainder filled in from reference TRBV11-2 and TRBJ2-7): EAGVAQSPRYKIIEKRQSVAFWCNPISGHATLYWYQQILGQGPKLLIQFQNNGVVDDSQLPKDRFSAERLKGVDSTLKIQPAKLEDSAVYLCASSLGRGYYEQYFGPGTRLTVT.

The chain combines TRBV7-9 with TRBJ2-1; the TRBD2 assignment by TCRdb is unverifiable without DNA. This CDR3 is built from 13 residues. In germline, CDR1 is SEHNR, CDR2 FQNEAQ (reference sequence). This CDR3 is CASTPEGANEQFF.

The V and J genes are TRBV14 and TRBJ1-6; TCRdb gives TRBD1 as the D gene, but with no DNA this cannot be confirmed. The CDR3 has 12 amino acids. From germline, CDR1 is SGHDN and CDR2 FVKESK. The CDR3 sequence: CASSPRTGPLHF.

V and J are TRBV27 and TRBJ2-2; TCRdb calls TRBD2, which cannot be checked without DNA. In germline, CDR1 is MNHEY, CDR2 SMNVEV (reference sequence). The CDR3 covers 16 residues. The CDR3 loop reads CASSLLARGNTGELFF.

This clonotype is deemed medium-sized by its frequency. The chain recombines TRBV6-2 or TRBV6-3 with TRBJ2-1; lacking DNA, the TRBD1 call made by TCRdb goes unchecked. Germline values: CDR1 MNHEY, CDR2 SVGEGT. This CDR3 has 14 amino acids. CDR3: CASSLGGTYNEQFF.

The chain links TRBV28 to TRBJ2-1; no DNA is available, so the TRBD1 call from TCRdb remains unchecked. CDR3 length equals 19 residues. CDR1 and CDR2 (germline): MDHEN, SYDVKM. CDR3 amino acids: CASSTNHLGRGGSYNEQFF. The whole variable domain, remainder taken from reference TRBV28 and TRBJ2-1, is DVKVTQSSRYLVKRTGEKVFLECVQDMDHENMFWYRQDPGLGLRLIYFSYDVKMKEKGDIPEGYSVSREKKERFSLILESASTNQTSMYLCASSTNHLGRGGSYNEQFFGPGTRLTVL.

The V gene is TRBV12-3 or TRBV12-4, the J gene TRBJ1-1; checking the TCRdb D call of TRBD1 is not possible without DNA. The CDR3 is 15 residues long. The CDR3 reads CASRQGTGMNTEAFF.

The chain joins TRBV7-2 to TRBJ2-7; TCRdb gives TRBD1 as the D gene, but with no DNA this cannot be confirmed. The CDR3 has 14 amino acids. Germline values: CDR1 SGHTA, CDR2 FQGNSA. This CDR3 reads CASSFYRGDYEQYF.

This clonotype is identified as medium-sized from frequency. The chain has TRBV29-1 and TRBJ1-1; TCRdb selects TRBD1, and the lack of DNA leaves this call unchecked. The germline V gene has CDR1 SQVTM and CDR2 ANQGSEA. CDR3 length: 12 residues. The CDR3 here is CSDRAGDTEAFF.

CDR3 amino acids: CASSHLNEAFF. The gene calls are TRBV4-2 and TRBJ1-1. The CDR3 extends over 11 amino acids. In germline, CDR1 is LGHNA, CDR2 YNFKEQ.

V gene TRBV4-2 combines with J gene TRBJ2-1; TCRdb calls TRBD2, which cannot be checked without DNA. The CDR3 length is 13 residues. Germline CDR1 reads LGHNA; CDR2 reads YNFKEQ. The CDR3 here is CASSQVGRDEQFF.

The V call is TRBV20-1, the J call TRBJ2-7; the D call of TRBD1 rests on TCRdb alone, since no DNA is present to check it. CDR1 is DFQATT, CDR2 SNEGSKA, per germline (reference sequence). The CDR3 covers 13 residues. The chain's CDR3 is CSVRGQGFYEQYF.